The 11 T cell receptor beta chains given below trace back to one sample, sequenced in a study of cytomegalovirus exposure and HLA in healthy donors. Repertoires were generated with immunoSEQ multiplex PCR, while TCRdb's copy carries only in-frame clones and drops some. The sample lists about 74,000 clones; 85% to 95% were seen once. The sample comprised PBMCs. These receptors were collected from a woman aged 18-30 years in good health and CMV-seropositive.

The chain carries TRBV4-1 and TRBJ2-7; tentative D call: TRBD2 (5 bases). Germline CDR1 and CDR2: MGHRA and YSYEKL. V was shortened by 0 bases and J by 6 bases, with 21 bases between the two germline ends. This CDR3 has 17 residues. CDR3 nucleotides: TGCGCCAGCAGCCAAGATTGGATTGCAGCGGTGGCTTCCGAGCAGTACTTC. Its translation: CASSQDWIAAVASEQYF.

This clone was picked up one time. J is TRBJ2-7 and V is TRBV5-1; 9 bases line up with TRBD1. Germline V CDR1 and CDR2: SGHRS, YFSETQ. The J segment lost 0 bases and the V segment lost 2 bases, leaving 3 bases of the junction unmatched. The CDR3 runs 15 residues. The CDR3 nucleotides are TGCGCCAGCAGCTTACAGGGGGCCGCCTCCTACGAGCAGTACTTC. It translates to CASSLQGAASYEQYF.

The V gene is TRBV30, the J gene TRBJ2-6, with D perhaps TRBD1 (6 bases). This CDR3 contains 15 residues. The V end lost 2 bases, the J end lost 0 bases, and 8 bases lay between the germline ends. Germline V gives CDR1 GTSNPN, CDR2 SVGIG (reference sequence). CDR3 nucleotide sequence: TGTGCCTGGAGTACAGGGAGCTCTGGGGCCAACGTCCTGACTTTC. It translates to CAWSTGSSGANVLTF.

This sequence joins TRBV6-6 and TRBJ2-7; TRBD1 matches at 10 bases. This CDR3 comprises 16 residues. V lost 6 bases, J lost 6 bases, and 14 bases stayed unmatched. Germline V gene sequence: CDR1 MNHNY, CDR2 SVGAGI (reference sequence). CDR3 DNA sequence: TGTGCCAGCAGAAACTCTCCCGGGACAGGGGATCTCGAGCAGTACTTC. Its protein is CASRNSPGTGDLEQYF.

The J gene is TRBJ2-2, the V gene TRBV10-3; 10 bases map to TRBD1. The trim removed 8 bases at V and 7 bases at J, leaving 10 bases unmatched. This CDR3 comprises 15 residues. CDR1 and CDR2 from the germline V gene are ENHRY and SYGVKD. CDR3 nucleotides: TGTGCCATCGGCGGGACAGGGGATTTTGGCGGGGAGCTGTTTTTT. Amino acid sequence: CAIGGTGDFGGELFF.

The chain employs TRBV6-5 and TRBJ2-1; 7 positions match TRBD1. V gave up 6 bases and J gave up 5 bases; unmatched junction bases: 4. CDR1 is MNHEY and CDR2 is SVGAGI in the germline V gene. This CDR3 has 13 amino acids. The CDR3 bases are TGTGCCAGCAGCCGACAGGGCCACAATGAGCAGTTCTTC. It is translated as CASSRQGHNEQFF.

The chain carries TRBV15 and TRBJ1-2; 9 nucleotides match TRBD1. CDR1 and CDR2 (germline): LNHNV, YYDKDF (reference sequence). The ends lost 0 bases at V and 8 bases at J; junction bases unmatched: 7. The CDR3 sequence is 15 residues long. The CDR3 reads CATSRDLGTGWGYTF. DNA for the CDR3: TGTGCCACCAGCAGAGATCTGGGGACAGGGTGGGGCTACACCTTC.

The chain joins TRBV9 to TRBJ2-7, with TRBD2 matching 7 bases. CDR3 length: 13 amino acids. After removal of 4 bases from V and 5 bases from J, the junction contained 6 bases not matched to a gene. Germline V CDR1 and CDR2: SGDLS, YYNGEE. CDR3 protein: CASSPRGDHEQYF. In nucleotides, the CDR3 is TGTGCCAGCAGCCCCCGGGGGGATCACGAGCAGTACTTC.

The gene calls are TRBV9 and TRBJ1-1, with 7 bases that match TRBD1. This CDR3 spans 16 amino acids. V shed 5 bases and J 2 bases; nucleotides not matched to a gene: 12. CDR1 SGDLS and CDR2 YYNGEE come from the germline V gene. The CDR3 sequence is CASSPILGGLNTEAFF. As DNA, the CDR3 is TGTGCCAGCAGTCCAATCTTAGGGGGCCTAAACACTGAAGCTTTCTTT.

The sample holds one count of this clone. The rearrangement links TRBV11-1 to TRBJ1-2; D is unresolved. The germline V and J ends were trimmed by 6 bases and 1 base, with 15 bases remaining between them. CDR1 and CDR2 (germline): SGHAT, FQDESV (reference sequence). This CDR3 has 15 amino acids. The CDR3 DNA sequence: TGTGCCAGCAGTCTAGGAGGAGCCGTTAACTATGGCTACACCTTC. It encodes CASSLGGAVNYGYTF.

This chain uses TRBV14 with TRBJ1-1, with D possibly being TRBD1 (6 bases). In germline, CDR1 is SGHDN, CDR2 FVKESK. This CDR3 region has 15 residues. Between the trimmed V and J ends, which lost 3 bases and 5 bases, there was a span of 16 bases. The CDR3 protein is CASSQIPGHGTEAFF. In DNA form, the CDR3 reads TGTGCCAGCAGCCAGATCCCGGGACACGGGACTGAAGCTTTCTTT.